These 17 T cell receptor beta chains came from one sample sequenced in a study of blood T cell repertoires in COVID-19. TCRdb's table, derived via immunoSEQ multiplex PCR, lists solely in-frame clones and lacks some. The repertoire includes roughly 55,000 clones, roughly four fifths of them detected once, and less than 2% sits in the top ten. The sequenced sample consisted of peripheral blood. The receptors here all came from a woman aged 55-75 years with acute or convalescent COVID-19.

This clone appeared once. V gene TRBV24-1 combines with J gene TRBJ2-5; 7 nucleotides align to TRBD2. CDR3 length: 15 amino acids. Per germline, CDR1 KGHDR and CDR2 SFDVKD. V was clipped by 1 base and J by 0 bases; unmatched bases: 1. CDR3 region: CATSDFLADQETQYF. Written as DNA, the CDR3 is TGTGCCACCAGTGATTTCCTAGCGGACCAAGAGACCCAGTACTTC.

This sequence joins TRBV27 and TRBJ1-6; no reliable D call. Germline values: CDR1 MNHEY, CDR2 SMNVEV (reference sequence). Trimming stripped 4 bases from V and 0 bases from J, with 10 bases between. The CDR3 consists of 16 residues. Written as DNA, the CDR3 is TGTGCCAGCAGTTCTCTCCCCAGCTCCTATAATTCACCCCTCCACTTT. Translated, it gives CASSSLPSSYNSPLHF.

Regarding this clone: Other nucleotide sequences from this sample produce the same CDR3. This chain joins TRBV9 and TRBJ2-2; TRBD2 is a possible D gene (6 bases). Trimming took 0 bases from V and 5 from J, leaving 8 bases between them. The CDR3 spans 14 residues. Germline V CDR1 and CDR2: SGDLS, YYNGEE. The CDR3 nucleotides read TGTGCCAGCAGCGTAGCGGGAGTAACCGGGGAGCTGTTTTTT. Translating it yields CASSVAGVTGELFF.

The gene calls are TRBV2 and TRBJ2-3, with D possibly matching TRBD2 (5 bases). The CDR3 is 17 residues long. V was cut by 1 base and J by 1 base, with 15 bases left in between. Per germline, CDR1 SNHLY and CDR2 FYNNEI. The CDR3 DNA reads TGTGCCAGCAGTGAAGGTATGCGGGTAGGAGGCACAGATACGCAGTATTTT. Its translation is CASSEGMRVGGTDTQYF. Full variable domain (remainder filled in from reference TRBV2 and TRBJ2-3): EPEVTQTPSHQVTQMGQEVILRCVPISNHLYFYWYRQILGQKVEFLVSFYNNEISEKSEIFDDQFSVERPDGSNFTLKIRSTKLEDSAMYFCASSEGMRVGGTDTQYFGPGTRLTVL.

This clone was observed a single time. Here the CDR3 reads CASSKRRGAVNYGYTF. For the CDR3, the DNA is TGTGCCAGCAGCAAAAGGCGGGGGGCAGTAAACTATGGCTACACCTTC. V and J are TRBV21-1 and TRBJ1-2. TRBV21-1 is classified as a pseudogene. The CDR3 totals 16 residues.

The chain combines TRBV7-6 with TRBJ1-3, with 8 bases identical to TRBD1. Germline assignment: CDR1 SGHVS and CDR2 FNYEAQ. With V trimmed by 5 bases and J by 4 bases, 10 bases remained unmatched. The CDR3 sequence is 16 residues long. The CDR3 coding sequence is TGTGCCAGCAGCCTAGGACAGGGACTTTCAGGAAACACCATATATTTT. Amino acid sequence: CASSLGQGLSGNTIYF.

The chain couples TRBV2 to TRBJ1-2; TRBD1 aligns across 10 bases. Germline assignment: CDR1 SNHLY and CDR2 FYNNEI. The junction had 9 bases not matched to a gene; V was cut back by 6 bases and J by 5 bases. The CDR3 extends over 15 amino acids. This CDR3 is CASRRDRGGGYGYTF. CDR3 DNA sequence: TGTGCCAGCAGAAGGGACAGGGGAGGCGGTTATGGCTACACCTTC.

The chain is built from TRBV21-1 and TRBJ1-6; the D call of TRBD1 is as the table states it, not checked on the DNA. TRBV21-1 is shown as a pseudogene. The CDR3 loop spans 13 amino acids. Here the CDR3 reads CASYHTPGSPLHF. The CDR3 nucleotides read TGTGCCAGCTATCATACCCCAGGGTCACCCCTCCACTTT.

The V and J genes are TRBV21-1 and TRBJ1-4; no DNA check was done on the table's D call, TRBD1. TRBV21-1 has pseudogene status. The CDR3 consists of 18 residues. The CDR3: CASSKAGQGAGMDEKLFF. The DNA for the CDR3 is TGTGCCAGCAGCAAAGCGGGACAGGGGGCTGGGATGGATGAAAAACTGTTTTTT.

This clone was detected a few times. The chain has TRBV19 and TRBJ2-6; TRBD1 is a possible D gene (6 bases). Per the germline V gene, CDR1 is LNHDA and CDR2 is SQIVND (reference sequence). Trimming cost V 1 base and J 0 bases, with 13 bases left between them. The CDR3 has 18 residues. The CDR3 spells CASSIGQGISSGANVLTF. Here the CDR3 DNA reads TGTGCCAGTAGTATAGGGCAGGGGATATCCTCTGGGGCCAACGTCCTGACTTTC.

The chain joins TRBV6-6 to TRBJ1-1; D perhaps matches TRBD1 (5 bases). CDR3 size: 14 residues. Trimming removed 6 bases from V and 10 bases from J, with 21 bases in between. CDR1 is MNHNY and CDR2 is SVGAGI in the germline V gene (reference sequence). The CDR3 spells CASSPTDQGSGAFF. The CDR3 nucleotides are TGTGCCAGCAGCCCGACAGACCAGGGTTCCGGAGCTTTCTTT.

The rearrangement uses TRBV7-9 and TRBJ1-6; D not resolved. This CDR3 is built from 14 residues. Germline V gene lookup returns CDR1 SEHNR and CDR2 FQNEAQ (reference sequence). Deletions cut 0 bases from V and 9 bases from J, with 9 bases between. The CDR3 DNA is TGTGCCAGCAGCTTAGCGAGTGACATTTCACCCCTCCACTTT. Protein sequence: CASSLASDISPLHF. Complete variable domain (other parts from reference TRBV7-9 and TRBJ1-6): DTGVSQNPRHKITKRGQNVTFRCDPISEHNRLYWYRQTLGQGPEFLTYFQNEAQLEKSRLLSDRFSAERPKGSFSTLEIQRTEQGDSAMYLCASSLASDISPLHFGNGTRLTVT.

J is TRBJ1-1 and V is TRBV9, with TRBD1 as a possible D gene (5 bases). Germline values: CDR1 SGDLS, CDR2 YYNGEE. Trimming took 4 bases from V and 1 from J, leaving 11 bases between them. The CDR3 length is 14 residues. The CDR3 DNA is TGTGCCAGCAGCACCGGACATCAGAACACTGAAGCTTTCTTT. It specifies CASSTGHQNTEAFF.

The chain joins TRBV27 to TRBJ2-7, with 9 bases identical to TRBD1. V gave up 6 bases and J gave up 7 bases; unmatched junction bases: 7. The length of the CDR3 is 13 residues. The germline CDR1 and CDR2 sequences are MNHEY and SMNVEV (reference sequence). CDR3 coding DNA: TGTGCCAGCAGGGGGACAGGGATGGTTGAGCAGTACTTC. Translation gives CASRGTGMVEQYF.

This chain links TRBV12-5 with TRBJ2-7; 7 bases match TRBD2. With 6 bases clipped from V and 3 bases from J, the junction kept 14 bases outside the gene matches. CDR1 and CDR2 (germline): LGHNT, FRNRAP. The CDR3 is 16 amino acids. The CDR3 sequence: CASGGWGGVGYYEQYF. The CDR3 coding sequence is TGTGCTAGTGGCGGCTGGGGGGGAGTGGGCTACTACGAGCAGTACTTC.

This clone was counted a single time. The chain combines TRBV7-3 with TRBJ2-2, with TRBD2 identical over 9 bases. CDR1 and CDR2 (germline): SGHTA, FQGTGA. The CDR3 spans 15 residues. Trimming cost V 5 bases and J 4 bases; bases outside gene matches: 5. CDR3: CASSVSGSSTGELFF. Here the CDR3 DNA reads TGTGCCAGCAGCGTTAGCGGGAGCAGCACCGGGGAGCTGTTTTTT.

The CDR3 nucleotides are TGTGCCAGCAGCCAGGACCACAGGAGCAATCAGCCCCAGCATTTT. Translating gives CASSQDHRSNQPQHF. The chain has TRBV4-2 and TRBJ1-5, with D possibly being TRBD1 (5 bases). This CDR3 has 15 amino acids. Trimming pared 3 bases from V and 1 base from J, leaving 10 bases between. Germline loops: CDR1 LGHNA, CDR2 YNFKEQ.